This T cell receptor beta chain was identified in a study of human CD8 memory T cell subsets. Per germline, CDR1 KGHSH and CDR2 LQKENI. The CDR3 covers 11 residues. UMI-labeled 5' RACE produced the TCR beta libraries. TCRdb reanalyzed the 5' RACE reads, giving one entry per CDR3 protein sequence and no DNA. The data include approximately 7,000 distinct CDR3 sequences; the top ten clones carry approximately 23%. Sample: CD8+ stem-like memory T cells (TSCM and TCM) sorted from PBMCs. Subset given: stem-like memory CD8 T cells (TSTEM), CCR7+ PD-1- TIGIT-. The gene calls are TRBV18 and TRBJ2-7. This receptor was obtained from a human donor in good health. Here the CDR3 reads CASSPDYEQYF.